This T cell receptor (beta chain) was profiled in a study of T cell responses to AZD1222 COVID-19 vaccine. Study-wide results and limits: After the peak T cell response, and only then, were repertoires sampled.

Assay: immunoSEQ multiplex PCR; the TCRdb copy retains only in-frame clones and omits some. The sample yields under 200,000 clones, roughly 86% seen once. The sample holds one count of this clone. The antigen remains undetermined. The sample consisted of peripheral blood, taken on day 0 of AZD1222 vaccination. The receptor was isolated from an adult in good health.

The CDR3 DNA sequence: TGTGCCAGCAGCCGCCGGGGGGGGCAGTACTTC. This encodes CASSRRGGQYF. The chain is built from TRBV28 and TRBJ2-7; 8 nucleotides match TRBD2. Per germline, CDR1 MDHEN and CDR2 SYDVKM. The CDR3 length is 11 residues. V dropped 6 bases and J dropped 9; count of bases not matched to a gene: 4.